This is a list of T cell receptor beta chains from one sample in a study of blood T cell repertoires in COVID-19. Assay: immunoSEQ multiplex PCR; the TCRdb copy retains only in-frame clones and omits some. Among 40,000 or so clones listed, about 80% were seen once. Specimen: peripheral blood. The receptors derive from a human donor with acute or convalescent COVID-19. The donor label of this sample is uncertain. The CDR3 runs from the conserved cysteine through the conserved F or W. The D gene is left open where the match is weak. Clone size is given for some rows only: seen once, a few or many times, or a class if the clone is expanded.

TGCGCCAGCAGTAGGGACAGGCGGACGAAGGTAGCCAAAAACATTCAGTACTTC,CASSRDRRTKVAKNIQYF,-,TRBD1,TRBJ2-4,TRBV10-2
TGTGCCAGCAGCTTAGAGGCAGGGGGCTCCTACGAGCAGTACTTC,CASSLEAGGSYEQYF,-,TRBD1,TRBJ2-7,TRBV7-9
TGTGCCAGCAGCCCTAGCGGGACTCAGGGGGGGCAGTTCTTC,CASSPSGTQGGQFF,-,TRBD2,TRBJ2-1,TRBV4-2
TGTGCCAGCAGTGGGGCGGTCTTGAGGGGGCGGAACACTGGACCTTTCTTT,CASSGAVLRGRNTGPFF,-,TRBD1,TRBJ1-1,TRBV6-1
TGTGCCAGCAGCCAAGGTAACAGGGAAACTAACTATGGCTACACCTTC,CASSQGNRETNYGYTF,few,-,TRBJ1-2,TRBV4-2
TGTGCCAGCAGTGTCGGCCCCGGGGGCACCGGGGAGCTGTTTTTT,CASSVGPGGTGELFF,-,-,TRBJ2-2,TRBV2
TGTGCCAGCAGCTTAGACTCGGCGGCCAATGAGCAGTTCTTC,CASSLDSAANEQFF,-,-,TRBJ2-1,TRBV7-9
TGCAGCGTCCTAGCAGCGGGGTACTATGGCTACACCTTC,CSVLAAGYYGYTF,-,-,TRBJ1-2,TRBV29-1
TGTGCCAGCAGTTATATGGCAGGGAACACTGAAGCTTTCTTT,CASSYMAGNTEAFF,-,-,TRBJ1-1,TRBV6-2/TRBV6-3
TGTGCCAGCAGCTCCATTAGGGGACAGGGTCTCCACGAGCAGTACTTC,CASSSIRGQGLHEQYF,-,TRBD1,TRBJ2-7,TRBV7-2
TGTGCCAGCTCACCACTCCCCAGCGGGGGGAACACCGGGGAGCTGTTTTTT,CASSPLPSGGNTGELFF,medium-sized,TRBD2,TRBJ2-2,TRBV18
TGTGCCAGCAGCCCAGCGCACACAGGTTGGGCTGGCTACACCTTC,CASSPAHTGWAGYTF,once,-,TRBJ1-2,TRBV7-2
TGTGCCAGCAGCTTCGATAGGACAGGGAACGAGCAGTACTTC,CASSFDRTGNEQYF,few,TRBD1,TRBJ2-7,TRBV5-4
TGTGCCTGGAGGCAGGGGGGATTTACCGGGGAGCTGTTTTTT,CAWRQGGFTGELFF,-,-,TRBJ2-2,TRBV30
TGTGCCATCAGCACCGGGGATTGGGAGCAGTTCTTC,CAISTGDWEQFF,few,-,TRBJ2-1,TRBV10-3
TGTGCCAGTAGTATCCCTCTTAGCGGGGGGGGCACAGATACGCAGTATTTT,CASSIPLSGGGTDTQYF,-,TRBD2,TRBJ2-3,TRBV19
TGTGCCAGCTCGGTCGGAAACACCATATATTTT,CASSVGNTIYF,-,-,TRBJ1-3,TRBV6-5
TGTGCCAGCAGCCCACAAGAGACCCAGTACTTC,CASSPQETQYF,once,-,TRBJ2-5,TRBV9
TGTGCCAGCAGCGCCCGGGACAACTCCTACGAGCAGTACTTC,CASSARDNSYEQYF,-,-,TRBJ2-7,TRBV7-6
TGTGCCAGCAGCACGCACCCTTGGATGACAGGGAGATTCACCGGGGAGCTGTTTTTT,CASSTHPWMTGRFTGELFF,-,TRBD1,TRBJ2-2,TRBV9
TGTGCCAGCAGCTCCCTCTGGAGGGGCGACTATGGCTACACCTTC,CASSSLWRGDYGYTF,-,-,TRBJ1-2,TRBV11-2
TGCGCCAGCAGCAACCGGGTGGCGGGTGGTTCGCATGGCTACACCTTC,CASSNRVAGGSHGYTF,-,-,TRBJ1-2,TRBV5-1
TGCAGCGTTGATGCGTCGACAGGAGCTAACGGCTACACCTTC,CSVDASTGANGYTF,-,-,TRBJ1-2,TRBV29-1
TGTGCCAGCAGTAGTACAGGGGGACAGCCCCAGCATTTT,CASSSTGGQPQHF,-,TRBD1,TRBJ1-5,TRBV28
TGTGCCAGCAGCTTTGGGACAGGGGTTAACGGGGAGCTGTTTTTT,CASSFGTGVNGELFF,few,TRBD1,TRBJ2-2,TRBV11-3
TGTGCCAGCAGGACCCGGGGACAGGGGACCTACGAGCAGTACTTC,CASRTRGQGTYEQYF,-,TRBD1,TRBJ2-7,TRBV6-5
TGCGCCAGCAGCTTGGAGGGTAGCGGGGGGATAGATACGCAGTATTTT,CASSLEGSGGIDTQYF,-,TRBD2,TRBJ2-3,TRBV5-1
TGCAGCGTTTTAAGGGGATCACGGATCCAAGAGACCCAGTACTTC,CSVLRGSRIQETQYF,few,-,TRBJ2-5,TRBV29-1
TGTGCCAGCAGAGTGGCCGGGACAGATAATCAGCCCCAGCATTTT,CASRVAGTDNQPQHF,-,TRBD1,TRBJ1-5,TRBV6-5
TGTGCCAGTAGTATAGGGGAAGGACTAGAACAGTTCAATGAGCAGTTCTTC,CASSIGEGLEQFNEQFF,-,TRBD2,TRBJ2-1,TRBV19
TGTGCCAGCAGCCGAGGAGGGGGGGCAGATACGCAGTATTTT,CASSRGGGADTQYF,-,-,TRBJ2-3,TRBV14
TGTGCCAGAGAGGAACGGTGGAGCTCCTACAATGAGCAGTTCTTC,CAREERWSSYNEQFF,-,-,TRBJ2-1,TRBV5-3
TGTGCCAGCAGCTTAGGGGGCACATACAATGAGCAGTTCTTC,CASSLGGTYNEQFF,-,-,TRBJ2-1,TRBV7-2
TGCGCCAGCAGCACCACCGGACAGACAGCATCCTACGAGCAGTACTTC,CASSTTGQTASYEQYF,once,-,TRBJ2-7,TRBV5-1
TGCGCCAGCAGCCAAGATATGTTCAGGGCCTCTAACACTGAAGCTTTCTTT,CASSQDMFRASNTEAFF,-,-,TRBJ1-1,TRBV4-3
TGTGCCAGCAGCTCGGGGGGCCCGGGCTATGGCTACACCTTC,CASSSGGPGYGYTF,-,-,TRBJ1-2,TRBV5-4
TGTGCCAGCAGCGCCCGCGGCCGGAAAGCGGAGACCTACAATGAGCAGTTCTTC,CASSARGRKAETYNEQFF,-,-,TRBJ2-1,TRBV7-9
TGTGCCAGCAGTTTATCACTCGCGGGAGATACGCAGTATTTT,CASSLSLAGDTQYF,-,-,TRBJ2-3,TRBV27
TGCGCCAGCAGCTTGGCCGTAGGTAGCGGGGGTATGGCTACGCAGTATTTT,CASSLAVGSGGMATQYF,-,TRBD2,TRBJ2-3,TRBV5-1
TGTGCCAGCAGCGTATTCTCCTCTGGAAACACCATATATTTT,CASSVFSSGNTIYF,few,-,TRBJ1-3,TRBV9
TGTGCCAGCAGCCAAGTCCAGGGGATGGGGCAGTTCTTC,CASSQVQGMGQFF,-,-,TRBJ2-1,TRBV14
TGCGCCAGCACCCTTGGCGGGAGGATCGATGAGCAGTTCTTC,CASTLGGRIDEQFF,-,TRBD2,TRBJ2-1,TRBV5-1
TGTGCCAGCAGCTTAGGCGGGCGGGGGCGCACAGATACGCAGTATTTT,CASSLGGRGRTDTQYF,-,-,TRBJ2-3,TRBV7-2